These 10 T cell receptor beta chains were all obtained from the same sample, sequenced in a study of CD8 T cells in Susac syndrome. RNA was extracted with the RNeasy kit, and a quantity of 0.5 to 1 ug was reverse transcribed using random hexamers. TCRdb recomputed calls from the immunoSEQ multiplex PCR reads with MiXCR, one row per CDR3 protein. The data show 45,000 to 60,000 distinct CDR3 sequences, around 92% seen once. The specimen sequenced was CD8+ T cells from PBMCs. Receptor source: a human donor in good health.

This rearrangement joins TRBV12-3 or TRBV12-4 to TRBJ2-3; D not certain. This CDR3 is 15 amino acids long. V lost 5 bases, J lost 0 bases, and 12 bases lay in between. CDR3 protein: CASSPGQTSTDTQYF. Written as DNA, the CDR3 is TGTGCCAGCAGTCCCGGCCAGACTAGCACAGATACGCAGTATTTT.

This clonotype appeared once. V usage is TRBV20-1 and J usage is TRBJ1-5; TRBD1 is a possible D gene (6 bases). The CDR3 contains 15 residues. V shed 6 bases and J shed 5 bases, with 20 bases lying between them. Germline V gene lookup returns CDR1 DFQATT and CDR2 SNEGSKA (reference sequence). CDR3 residues: CSAKTGRQSHQPQHF. Written as DNA, the CDR3 is TGCAGTGCGAAAACAGGGCGTCAGTCCCATCAGCCCCAGCATTTT.

The CDR3 bases are TGCGCCAGCAGCCAAGGACAGGGGATAGCTAACTATGGCTACACCTTC. This codes for CASSQGQGIANYGYTF. The chain joins TRBV4-3 to TRBJ1-2, with TRBD1 matching over 8 bases. There are 16 residues in the CDR3. V shed 1 base, J shed 0 bases, and the junction held 4 bases outside the gene matches. Germline CDR1 is LGHNA and CDR2 is YSLEER.

The chain recombines TRBV7-8 with TRBJ2-7, with D perhaps being TRBD1 or TRBD2 (5 bases each). V was clipped by 2 bases and J by 7 bases, with 21 bases between them. CDR3 length equals 16 residues. The germline V gene has CDR1 SGHVS and CDR2 FQNEAQ. CDR3 loop: CASSLMGPPGVEEQYF. CDR3 nucleotides: TGTGCCAGCAGCTTAATGGGGCCCCCCGGGGTAGAAGAGCAGTACTTC.

The genes are TRBV4-3 and TRBJ2-1, with TRBD2 matching over 8 bases. Germline V gene lookup returns CDR1 LGHNA and CDR2 YSLEER. This CDR3 has 15 amino acids. Trimming removed 0 bases from V and 7 bases from J; junction bases left unmatched: 5. The CDR3 loop is CASSQDRGLANEQFF. CDR3 DNA sequence: TGCGCCAGCAGCCAAGATCGAGGACTAGCAAATGAGCAGTTCTTC.

This sequence joins TRBV20-1 and TRBJ2-7; D is perhaps TRBD1 (5 bases). The CDR3 sequence is 10 residues long. Germline CDR1 is DFQATT and CDR2 is SNEGSKA (reference sequence). V was cut by 6 bases and J by 6 bases, with 9 bases left in between. As DNA, the CDR3 is TGCAGTGCAGGGGTGGGCGAGCAGTACTTC. This translates into CSAGVGEQYF.

The chain carries TRBV27 and TRBJ2-7; the D call may be TRBD1 or TRBD2 (5 bases each). CDR3 length: 16 residues. Germline CDR1 is MNHEY and CDR2 is SMNVEV (reference sequence). V was clipped by 3 bases and J by 0 bases, with 15 bases between them. CDR3 nucleotide sequence: TGTGCCAGCAGTTTTCTGAATCAAGGGACCTCCTACGAGCAGTACTTC. Its protein is CASSFLNQGTSYEQYF.

The chain couples TRBV29-1 to TRBJ2-1; a possible D gene is TRBD2 (5 bases). The CDR3 covers 13 residues. Germline CDR1 SQVTM, CDR2 ANQGSEA. The CDR3 sequence is CSTDGVYYNEQFF. DNA for the CDR3: TGCAGTACGGACGGGGTATACTACAATGAGCAGTTCTTC.

The chain is built from TRBV5-1 and TRBJ1-5; D ambiguous. The CDR3 has 15 amino acids. V lost 0 bases to trimming and J lost 4 bases, with 11 bases between them. Germline assignment: CDR1 SGHRS and CDR2 YFSETQ. The CDR3 coding sequence is TGCGCCAGCAGCTTGGGGGAAGGACGTAATCAGCCCCAGCATTTT. Translation: CASSLGEGRNQPQHF.

The chain employs TRBV27 and TRBJ2-7; no firm D call. The V gene's germline CDR1 is MNHEY and CDR2 SMNVEV (reference sequence). The CDR3 totals 12 residues. V was cut by 7 bases and J by 6 bases, with 13 bases left in between. The CDR3 spells CASMGAMGEQYF. The CDR3 bases are TGTGCCAGCATGGGCGCAATGGGCGAGCAGTACTTC.